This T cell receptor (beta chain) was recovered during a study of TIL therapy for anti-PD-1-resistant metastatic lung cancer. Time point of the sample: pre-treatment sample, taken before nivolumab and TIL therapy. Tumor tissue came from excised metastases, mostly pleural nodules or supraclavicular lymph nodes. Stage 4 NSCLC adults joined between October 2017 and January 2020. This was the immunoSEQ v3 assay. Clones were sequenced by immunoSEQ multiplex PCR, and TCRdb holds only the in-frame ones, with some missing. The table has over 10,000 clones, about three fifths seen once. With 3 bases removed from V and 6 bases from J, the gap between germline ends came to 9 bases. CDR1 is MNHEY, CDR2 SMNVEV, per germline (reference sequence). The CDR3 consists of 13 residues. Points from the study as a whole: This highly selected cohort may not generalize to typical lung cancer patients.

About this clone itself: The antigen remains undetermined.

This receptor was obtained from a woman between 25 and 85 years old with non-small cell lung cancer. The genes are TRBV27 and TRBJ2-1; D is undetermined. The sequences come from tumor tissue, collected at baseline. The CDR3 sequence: CASSFLRVNEQFF. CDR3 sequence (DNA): TGTGCCAGCAGTTTCCTCCGTGTCAATGAGCAGTTCTTC.